Following are 18 T cell receptor beta chains from one sample sequenced in a study of CD8+ T cells in alopecia areata. After isolation, RNA underwent reverse transcription to generate cDNA as the sequencing template. This table comes from immunoSEQ multiplex PCR, and its TCRdb copy is limited to in-frame clones, with some not included. The counts give over 250,000 clones, none of them seen only once; 0.9% to 1.5% is held by the top ten. Markers including CD4, CD8alpha, NKG2D and NKG2ACE guided sorting of pooled cutaneous lymph node cells. What was sequenced was CD4+ T cells sorted from a lymph node. Every receptor here comes from a C3H/HeJ mouse with alopecia areata. The strain is characterized by the MHC haplotype H2-k.

The sample holds a few counts of this clone. These gene names are mouse names. The sequence runs out 4 residues before the end of the CDR3; the remainder is reconstructed from the germline J gene. The rearrangement uses TRBV12-1 and TRBJ1-1, with D tentatively TRBD1 (6 bases). The CDR3 is 12 amino acids. The germline V gene has CDR1 SGHSN and CDR2 HYEKVE. This chain's CDR3 is CASSLGQKEVFF. CDR3 DNA, as far as it was read: TGTGCCAGCTCTCTCGGACAGAAA.

This clone was observed a few times. Gene names and germline match the mouse. Coverage ceases 4 residues before the CDR3 finishes, and the germline J gene fills in the end. The rearrangement joins TRBV19 to TRBJ2-7, with 9 bases matching TRBD1. The CDR3 extends over 13 amino acids. Trimming cost V 6 bases and J 3 bases; bases outside gene matches: 4. Per the germline V gene, CDR1 is FNHDT and CDR2 is SITEND (reference sequence). The sequenced part of the CDR3 DNA is TGTGCCAGCACCCGGACAGGGGTCTAT. This gives the protein CASTRTGVY. The whole CDR3 protein is CASTRTGVYEQYF.

This clone has just a few counts. Here the gene names and germline are mouse. The sequence runs out 4 residues before the end of the CDR3; the remainder is reconstructed from the germline J gene. The chain links TRBV13-1 to TRBJ2-7, with D tentatively TRBD2 (6 bases). Germline V lookup: CDR1 NSHNY, CDR2 SYGAGN. The CDR3 covers 12 residues. V lost 3 bases to trimming and J lost 2 bases, with 6 bases between them. CDR3 DNA, as far as it was read: TGTGCCAGCAGTGTGGGGGCCTAT. Translation gives CASSVGAY. The CDR3 reads in full as CASSVGAYEQYF.

In the case of this clone: Genes and germline come from the mouse. The CDR3 goes on 3 residues after the read ends, and that part is filled in from the germline J gene. The chain has TRBV31 and TRBJ1-6; no clear D. TRBJ1-6 is an ORF, with its function uncertain. The V end was cut by 0 bases, the J end by 8 bases, with 14 bases between. CDR1 and CDR2 from the germline V gene are GKSSPN and SITVG. The CDR3 totals 15 residues. The CDR3 DNA, read in part, is TGTGCCTGGAGTCTGGGTTCGGGGAGGGATTCGCCC. It codes for CAWSLGSGRDSP. The whole CDR3 protein reads CAWSLGSGRDSPLYF.

With respect to this clone: Gene names and germline match the mouse. CDR3 sequence: CASSDAWGRNTLYF. Partial CDR3 DNA: TGTGCCAGCAGTGATGCTTGGGGGAGGAAC. The J gene is TRBJ2-4, the V gene TRBV13-1; D is possibly TRBD2 (6 bases). The read gets to within 4 residues of the CDR3 end, and the germline J gene fills in the rest. Germline lookup yields CDR1 NSHNY and CDR2 SYGAGN. The CDR3 is made up of 14 amino acids.

This clone came up a few times. Gene names and germline refer to mouse. CDR3: CASSDTGAEQFF. The DNA read from the CDR3 is TGTGCCAGCAGTGATACAGGTGCT. This chain links TRBV13-3 with TRBJ2-1; perhaps TRBD1 as D (5 bases). The CDR3 goes on 4 residues after the read ends, and that part is filled in from the germline J gene. V was cut by 1 base and J by 6 bases, with 5 bases left in between. The germline gives CDR1 NNHDY, CDR2 SYVADS. This CDR3 comprises 12 residues.

A note on this clone: Genes here carry mouse names. The read finishes 4 residues shy of the CDR3 end, and the germline J gene is used to complete it. This rearrangement joins TRBV1 to TRBJ2-1; 8 bases map to TRBD1. Germline CDR1 NSQYPW, CDR2 LRSPGD (reference sequence). The CDR3 has 14 residues. CDR3 amino acids: CTCSAENRGTEQFF. The CDR3 DNA, read in part, is TGCACCTGCAGTGCAGAAAACAGGGGGACT.

This clone was seen more than once but under ten times. Gene names and germline match the mouse. The read ends 4 residues shy of where the CDR3 ends; the end is completed using the germline J gene. Other nucleotide sequences from this sample produce the same CDR3. J is TRBJ2-7 and V is TRBV13-1, with 8 bases lining up with TRBD2. The germline V gene has CDR1 NSHNY and CDR2 SYGAGN. V shed 5 bases, J shed 0 bases, and the junction held 1 base outside the gene matches. This CDR3 contains 13 residues. Incomplete CDR3 DNA: TGTGCCAGCAGGCTGGGGGGCTCCTAT. Protein sequence: CASRLGGSY. The whole CDR3 protein is CASRLGGSYEQYF.

In this sample, this clone turned up a few times. Gene names denote mouse genes. The CDR3 is cut off 4 residues early in the read; its end comes from the germline J gene. The V call is TRBV14, the J call TRBJ2-3; 7 bases are a match to TRBD2. The CDR3 totals 15 residues. CDR1 and CDR2 (germline): SGHDT, FRDEAV. V was pared by 4 bases and J by 0 bases, with 5 bases of the junction left unmatched. CDR3 residues: CASSPWGTSAETLYF. The CDR3 bases that were read are TGTGCCAGCAGTCCCTGGGGGACTAGTGCAGAA.

This clone was counted a few times. Mouse gene names apply. Coverage ceases 4 residues before the CDR3 finishes, and the germline J gene fills in the end. This sequence joins TRBV14 and TRBJ2-1; 9 positions agree with TRBD2. The CDR3 is 14 residues long. CDR1 SGHDT and CDR2 FRDEAV come from the germline V gene. Trimming removed 4 bases from V and 3 bases from J; junction bases left unmatched: 2. The CDR3 loop reads CASSPTGGYAEQFF. The DNA read from the CDR3 is TGTGCCAGCAGTCCGACTGGGGGCTATGCT. The entire variable domain, with the rest obtained from reference TRBV14 and TRBJ2-1, is as follows: EAGVTQSPRYAVLQEGQAVSFWCDPISGHDTLYWYQQPRDQGPQLLVYFRDEAVIDNSQLPSDRFSAVRPKGTNSTLKIQSAKQGDTATYLCASSPTGGYAEQFFGPGTRLTVL.

Notes on this clone: Gene names refer to mouse genes. The sequenced fragment ends 3 residues before the CDR3 boundary, so the rest is inferred from the germline J gene. The V gene is TRBV1, the J gene TRBJ1-6; the D gene is possibly TRBD1 (6 bases). TRBJ1-6 is reported as an ORF; its role is uncertain. CDR3 length: 17 residues. From germline, CDR1 is NSQYPW and CDR2 LRSPGD (reference sequence). The V and J ends lost 3 bases and 2 bases respectively, with 14 bases between them. The DNA read from the CDR3 is TGCACCTGCAGTGCCTCACAGGGATTGACCTATAATTCGCCC. This codes for CTCSASQGLTYNSP. The whole CDR3 reads CTCSASQGLTYNSPLYF.

To note about this clone: Gene names denote mouse genes. The read is 4 residues too short to cover the CDR3 end, so that end is filled in from the germline J gene. The J gene is TRBJ1-2, the V gene TRBV31; 9 bases agree with TRBD1. CDR1 GKSSPN and CDR2 SITVG come from the germline V gene. Trimming at V came to 1 base and at J to 3 bases, leaving 3 bases not matched to a gene. There are 14 residues in the CDR3. The sequenced part of the CDR3 DNA is TGTGCCTGGAGTCGGGACAGGGTGGACTCC. Residues: CAWSRDRVDS. The whole CDR3 sequence is CAWSRDRVDSDYTF.

This clone occurred a few times. The listed genes are named as in mouse. This sample also contains other DNA sequences that code for the same CDR3. This CDR3 reads CTCSDRGNSDYTF. The CDR3 DNA, read in part, is TGCACCTGCAGTGACAGGGGCAACTCC. This chain connects TRBV1 to TRBJ1-2, with 7 bases matching TRBD1. The sequenced fragment ends 4 residues before the CDR3 boundary, so the rest is inferred from the germline J gene. The germline CDR1 and CDR2 sequences are NSQYPW and LRSPGD (reference sequence). The CDR3 runs to 13 residues. Losses at the gene ends were 4 bases for V and 2 bases for J; bases not matched to a gene: 1.

Remarks on this clone: All gene names here are mouse names. The read gets to within 4 residues of the CDR3 end, and the germline J gene fills in the rest. The chain employs TRBV5 and TRBJ2-5; D gene unclear. This CDR3 region has 17 residues. CDR1 and CDR2 from the germline V gene are LGHNA and YNLKQL (reference sequence). V shed 0 bases and J shed 0 bases, with 13 bases lying between them. CDR3 protein: CASSQDVQENNQDTQYF. The part of the CDR3 DNA that was read is TGTGCCAGCAGCCAAGATGTCCAGGAAAATAACCAAGAC.

Note on this clone: Gene labels here are mouse ones. The read ends 4 residues before the CDR3 terminus; that terminus is restored from the germline J gene. The chain is built from TRBV17 and TRBJ2-7; 9 positions match TRBD1. The CDR3 is made up of 14 amino acids. CDR1 MNHDT and CDR2 YYDKIL come from the germline V gene. This CDR3 reads CASSRSGQGYEQYF. The part of the CDR3 DNA that was read is TGTGCTAGCAGTAGATCGGGACAGGGATAT.

This clone turned up a few times. The genes are named according to mouse. The read ends 4 residues before the CDR3 terminus; that terminus is restored from the germline J gene. This chain joins TRBV13-1 and TRBJ2-3; 11 bases map to TRBD2. The germline gives CDR1 NSHNY, CDR2 SYGAGN. V was clipped by 2 bases and J by 3 bases; unmatched bases: 5. CDR3 size: 16 residues. The part of the CDR3 DNA that was read is TGTGCCAGCAGTGAGGGACTGGGGGTCTGGGCAGAA. It encodes CASSEGLGVWAE. The entire CDR3 sequence reads CASSEGLGVWAETLYF.

This clone was counted a few times. Mouse germline and gene names are used. The read stops 4 residues short of the end of the CDR3; the missing end is completed from the germline J gene. The J gene is TRBJ2-1, the V gene TRBV19, with 8 bases fitting TRBD1. Germline CDR1 reads FNHDT; CDR2 reads SITEND (reference sequence). The CDR3 loop spans 13 amino acids. V was pared by 5 bases and J by 4 bases, with 2 bases of the junction left unmatched. Partial CDR3 DNA: TGTGCCAGCAGGCAGGGGGCTTATGCT. Its translation is CASRQGAYA. The entire CDR3 sequence reads CASRQGAYAEQFF.

This clone showed up just a few times. Gene and germline names: mouse. The observed sequence ends 4 residues before the CDR3 terminus, with the missing tail filled in from the germline J gene. The gene calls are TRBV1 and TRBJ2-3, with 9 nucleotides matching TRBD2. The V gene's germline CDR1 is NSQYPW and CDR2 LRSPGD (reference sequence). Trimming took 4 bases from V and 0 from J; bases not matched to a gene: 2. This CDR3 spans 15 amino acids. The sequenced CDR3 bases are TGCACCTGCAGTGAGACTGGGGGTAGTGCAGAA. Protein: CTCSETGGSAE. The whole CDR3 sequence is CTCSETGGSAETLYF. Full variable domain (missing parts from reference TRBV1 and TRBJ2-3): VTLLEQNPRWRLVPRGQAVNLRCILKNSQYPWMSWYQQDLQKQLQWLFTLRSPGDKEVKSLPGADYLATRVTDTELRLQVANMSQGRTLYCTCSETGGSAETLYFGSGTRLTVL.